The rows below give T cell receptor beta chains drawn from one sample of a study of cytomegalovirus exposure and HLA in healthy donors. The method was immunoSEQ multiplex PCR; TCRdb's version includes in-frame clones alone and lacks a portion of them. The table lists 95,000 to 150,000 clones, under 80% of them singletons, with approximately 13% in the top ten. Sequenced material: PBMCs. All receptors derive from a woman aged 55-75 years in good health and CMV-seropositive. The CDR3 runs from the conserved cysteine through the conserved F or W. The D gene is left open where the match is weak. Some rows have no size entry. The others give once, few or many, or a class for an expanded clone.

>16|TRBJ2-7|TRBV19|NA|NA
CASSNDRYRIAGEQYF
TGTGCCAGTAGTAACGATCGGTACAGGATCGCCGGGGAGCAGTACTTC
>18|TRBJ1-2|TRBV5-1|TRBD1|NA
CASSPYAGTQGAGYGYTF
TGCGCCAGCAGCCCGTACGCTGGTACCCAGGGGGCCGGCTATGGCTACACCTTC
>14|TRBJ1-1|TRBV6-5|NA|NA
CASMSIRGNTEAFF
TGTGCCAGCATGAGTATCAGGGGGAACACTGAAGCTTTCTTT
>15|TRBJ1-1|TRBV27|NA|few
CASSLLGGAGTEAFF
TGTGCCAGCAGTTTACTGGGGGGGGCGGGCACTGAAGCTTTCTTT
>17|TRBJ1-3|TRBV15|NA|NA
CATSRDGGAVSGNTIYF
TGTGCCACCAGCAGAGATGGTGGGGCAGTCTCTGGAAACACCATATATTTT
>14|TRBJ2-5|TRBV6-5|TRBD1|NA
CASRSDRGVETQYF
TGTGCCAGCAGGTCGGACAGGGGGGTAGAGACCCAGTACTTC
>12|TRBJ1-1|TRBV29-1|TRBD1|NA
CSVVQGATEAFF
TGCAGCGTTGTACAGGGGGCAACTGAAGCTTTCTTT
>14|TRBJ1-2|TRBV7-2|NA|NA
CASSEQASNYGYTF
TGTGCCAGCAGCGAACAGGCCTCTAACTATGGCTACACCTTC
>15|TRBJ2-7|TRBV7-9|NA|NA
CASSPQVQGGYEQYF
TGTGCCAGCAGCCCTCAGGTACAGGGCGGGTACGAGCAGTACTTC
>15|TRBJ1-1|TRBV5-4|NA|NA
CASSPLNRAESEAFF
TGTGCCAGCAGCCCATTAAACAGGGCAGAGTCTGAAGCTTTCTTT
>16|TRBJ2-7|TRBV27|TRBD1|few
CASSSGQGKMSYEQYF
TGTGCCAGCAGTTCCGGACAGGGAAAGATGTCCTACGAGCAGTACTTC
>15|TRBJ2-7|TRBV7-3|NA|NA
CASSLTALAGYEQYF
TGTGCCAGCAGCTTAACTGCTCTAGCCGGCTACGAGCAGTACTTC
>12|TRBJ2-3|TRBV5-1|TRBD2|NA
CASSPGEGTQYF
TGCGCCAGCAGCCCTGGGGAGGGTACGCAGTATTTT
>14|TRBJ2-7|TRBV19|NA|NA
CASRGGVRGNEQYF
TGTGCCAGTAGGGGCGGAGTTCGGGGGAACGAGCAGTACTTC
>16|TRBJ1-1|TRBV30|NA|NA
CAWIPRLLSRATEAFF
TGTGCCTGGATTCCTCGCTTGCTGTCCAGGGCCACTGAAGCTTTCTTT
>12|TRBJ1-5|TRBV6-5|NA|once
CASNRVNQPQHF
TGTGCCAGCAATCGAGTCAATCAGCCCCAGCATTTT
>14|TRBJ1-2|TRBV7-2|NA|NA
CASSSYGGNYGYTF
TGTGCCAGCAGTTCCTACGGGGGAAACTATGGCTACACCTTC
>15|TRBJ2-7|TRBV9|NA|NA
CASSVIPAANYEQYF
TGTGCCAGCAGCGTAATCCCAGCGGCGAACTACGAGCAGTACTTC
>17|TRBJ1-5|TRBV7-8|TRBD1|once
CASSLEAYRGGNQPQHF
TGTGCCAGCAGCTTAGAAGCCTACAGGGGCGGCAATCAGCCCCAGCATTTT
>13|TRBJ2-7|TRBV30|NA|NA
CAWSGGAREEQYF
TGTGCCTGGAGTGGAGGTGCTCGGGAAGAGCAGTACTTC
>17|TRBJ2-4|TRBV9|TRBD1|NA
CASSPGQGLITKNIQYF
TGTGCCAGCAGCCCAGGACAGGGTTTGATAACCAAAAACATTCAGTACTTC
>16|TRBJ2-3|TRBV10-3|TRBD2|NA
CAISERTSGETDTQYF
TGTGCCATCAGTGAGAGGACTAGCGGGGAGACAGATACGCAGTATTTT
>12|TRBJ2-5|TRBV30|NA|once
CAWGPGEETQYF
TGTGCCTGGGGCCCCGGGGAGGAGACCCAGTACTTC
>15|TRBJ2-3|TRBV11-2|NA|NA
CASSLVPGSTDTQYF
TGTGCCAGCAGCTTAGTCCCTGGCAGCACAGATACGCAGTATTTT
>14|TRBJ1-1|TRBV25-1|NA|NA
CASSDRTANTEAFF
TGTGCCAGCAGTGACAGGACAGCGAACACTGAAGCTTTCTTT
>15|TRBJ2-1|TRBV7-9|TRBD2|NA
CASSLASGSFGEQFF
TGTGCCAGCAGCTTAGCTAGCGGGAGTTTTGGTGAGCAGTTCTTC
>14|TRBJ1-2|TRBV18|TRBD1|NA
CASSKDRELYGYTF
TGTGCCAGCTCAAAGGACAGGGAACTCTATGGCTACACCTTC
>13|TRBJ1-1|TRBV19|NA|NA
CASSIGENTEAFF
TGTGCCAGTAGTATCGGGGAGAACACTGAAGCTTTCTTT
>16|TRBJ1-2|TRBV25-1|TRBD1|once
CASSEPGTGGIYGYTF
TGTGCCAGCAGTGAACCGGGGACAGGGGGAATCTATGGCTACACCTTC
>14|TRBJ2-3|TRBV15|NA|NA
CATSREAATDTQYF
TGTGCCACCAGCAGAGAGGCGGCAACAGATACGCAGTATTTT
>14|TRBJ1-4|TRBV5-1|TRBD1|NA
CASRRTGDGEKLFF
TGCGCCAGCAGGCGGACAGGGGATGGTGAAAAACTGTTTTTT
>15|TRBJ2-1|TRBV7-7|NA|NA
CASSLDISPYNEQFF
TGTGCTAGCAGCTTGGACATAAGTCCCTACAATGAGCAGTTCTTC
>9|TRBJ1-2|TRBV20-1|NA|NA
CSSTSGYTF
TGCAGTTCTACCTCTGGCTACACCTTC
>14|TRBJ2-3|TRBV2|TRBD2|NA
CASSELAVTDTQYF
TGTGCCAGCAGTGAACTAGCGGTCACAGATACGCAGTATTTT
>11|TRBJ1-2|TRBV30|NA|once
CAWDRGHGYTF
TGTGCCTGGGATAGGGGACACGGCTACACCTTC
>15|TRBJ1-6|TRBV5-5|NA|NA
CASSLGRTVNSPLHF
TGTGCCAGCAGCTTGGGAAGGACAGTGAATTCACCCCTCCACTTT
>14|TRBJ1-3|TRBV19|NA|few
CASRAVSSGNTIYF
TGTGCCAGTAGGGCGGTCAGTTCTGGAAACACCATATATTTT
>15|TRBJ2-3|TRBV11-3|NA|NA
CASSPEGRPIDTQYF
TGTGCCAGCAGCCCGGAGGGACGGCCGATTGATACGCAGTATTTT
>17|TRBJ2-1|TRBV11-2|TRBD2|NA
CASSLGLGLAARNEQFF
TGTGCCAGCAGCTTAGGTCTAGGGCTAGCGGCCCGGAATGAGCAGTTCTTC
>15|TRBJ1-1|TRBV4-2|TRBD1|once
CASSHNGQVNTEAFF
TGTGCCAGCAGCCACAACGGACAGGTAAACACTGAAGCTTTCTTT
>16|TRBJ1-1|TRBV5-4|NA|NA
CASSLGGARGWAEAFF
TGTGCCAGCAGCTTGGGGGGGGCGCGGGGGTGGGCTGAAGCTTTCTTT